This record concerns one T cell receptor beta chain sequence. Its antigen is unknown. The data stem from a study of T cells in localized non-small cell lung cancer. Study outcomes and limitations: The highest T cell clonality was in uninvolved adjacent lung, above tumor. The appearance of a median roughly 58 of the top 100 tumor clones was seen in adjacent lung.

The CDR3 length is 13 residues. The germline V gene has CDR1 SNHLY and CDR2 FYNNEI. V was pared by 3 bases and J by 4 bases, with 7 bases between. Sequenced by immunoSEQ multiplex PCR; TCRdb stores in-frame clones only, minus some. In the table there are over 25,000 clones, about nine tenths of which are singletons. The chain employs TRBV2 and TRBJ1-3; maybe TRBD1 (6 bases). Source: PBMCs, taken before any cancer treatment. The clonotype comes from a man aged 40 to 70 with stage II lung adenocarcinoma. The CDR3 DNA reads TGTGCCAGCAGTGAGGACAGAGGAAACACCATATATTTT. Its translation is CASSEDRGNTIYF.